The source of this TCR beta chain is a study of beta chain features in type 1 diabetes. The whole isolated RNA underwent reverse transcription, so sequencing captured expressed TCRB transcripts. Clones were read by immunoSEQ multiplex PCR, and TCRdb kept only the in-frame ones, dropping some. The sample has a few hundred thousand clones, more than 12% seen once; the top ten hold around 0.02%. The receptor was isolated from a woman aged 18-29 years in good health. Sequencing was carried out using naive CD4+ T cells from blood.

The CDR3 DNA is TGTGCCAACCCCGGGACAGGGGACTCTGGGGCCAACGTCCTGACTTTC. It yields the protein CANPGTGDSGANVLTF. The chain uses TRBV27 and TRBJ2-6; 10 bases are shared with TRBD1. There are 16 residues in the CDR3. The V gene's germline CDR1 is MNHEY and CDR2 SMNVEV (reference sequence). The V gene end was trimmed by 10 bases and the J gene end by 0 bases; junction bases not matched to a gene: 6. Full variable domain (rest looked up from reference TRBV27 and TRBJ2-6): EAQVTQNPRYLITVTGKKLTVTCSQNMNHEYMSWYRQDPGLGLRQIYYSMNVEVTDKGDVPEGYKVSRKEKRNFPLILESPSPNQTSLYFCANPGTGDSGANVLTFGAGSRLTVL.